These 12 T cell receptor beta chains share one sample of origin, sequenced in a study of Ad26.COV2.S vaccination and SARS-CoV-2 variants. Treatment in this sample: about 20 received Ad26.COV2.S at low or high dose, single or two shots; five or six received placebo; per-sample allocation not given. Sampling was done on day 63 after the first vaccine or placebo injection. Clones were read by immunoSEQ multiplex PCR, and TCRdb kept only the in-frame ones, dropping some. In the table there are almost 400,000 clones, roughly 90% of which are singletons. Specimen: peripheral blood, collected in a trial of Ad26.COV2.S vaccine versus placebo. Receptors were obtained from a person between 18 and 65 years old who received the Ad26.COV2.S COVID-19 vaccine or a placebo.

The chain recombines TRBV5-4 with TRBJ2-7; D possibly matches TRBD1 or TRBD2 (6 bases each). The V gene lost 3 bases and the J gene lost 4 bases, with 14 bases spanning the gap. The germline CDR1 and CDR2 sequences are SGHNT and YYREEE (reference sequence). This CDR3 is 14 amino acids long. The CDR3 spells CASSWRGTGYEQYF. DNA for the CDR3: TGTGCCAGCAGCTGGAGGGGAACAGGGTACGAGCAGTACTTC.

The chain links TRBV6-5 to TRBJ1-1; no clear D. Deletions cut 7 bases from V and 4 bases from J, with 19 bases between. The germline V gene encodes CDR1 MNHEY and CDR2 SVGAGI. This CDR3 has 15 residues. The CDR3 nucleotides read TGTGCCAGCAAAAACCCCGTCAGGTCGGGCACTGAAGCTTTCTTT. Protein: CASKNPVRSGTEAFF.

The chain uses TRBV7-2 and TRBJ1-2, with D possibly matching TRBD1 (6 bases). V was trimmed by 9 bases and J by 5 bases, leaving 13 bases between them. The length of the CDR3 is 12 residues. CDR1 is SGHTA, CDR2 FQGNSA, per germline. In DNA form, the CDR3 reads TGTGCCAGAAGGGGGGCGTCTTATGGCTACACCTTC. Residues: CARRGASYGYTF.

The V and J genes are TRBV28 and TRBJ2-7, with D perhaps matching TRBD2 (7 bases). Germline V gene lookup returns CDR1 MDHEN and CDR2 SYDVKM. The CDR3 is made up of 16 amino acids. Trimming stripped 7 bases from V and 0 bases from J, with 19 bases between. In nucleotides, the CDR3 is TGTGCCAGCACTAACCCCCGGGGGGCGGGCTCCTACGAGCAGTACTTC. Translation: CASTNPRGAGSYEQYF.

This clone occurred a few times. In the same sample, other DNA sequences code for this CDR3. The chain joins TRBV5-1 to TRBJ1-3; no reliable D call. Deletions cut 3 bases from V and 4 bases from J, with 8 bases between. This CDR3 has 13 amino acids. Germline V CDR1 and CDR2: SGHRS, YFSETQ. For the CDR3, the DNA is TGCGCCAGCAGCTCGACGGGGGGAAACACCATATATTTT. Protein product: CASSSTGGNTIYF.

The chain joins TRBV7-2 to TRBJ1-1, with 8 bases identical to TRBD1. CDR1 is SGHTA, CDR2 FQGNSA, per germline. V shed 4 bases, J shed 3 bases, and the junction held 7 bases outside the gene matches. This CDR3 has 15 amino acids. CDR3 loop: CASSSQGAWDTEAFF. CDR3 DNA sequence: TGTGCCAGCAGCTCCCAGGGGGCTTGGGACACTGAAGCTTTCTTT. The variable domain in full, completed from reference TRBV7-2 and TRBJ1-1, reads GAGVSQSPSNKVTEKGKDVELRCDPISGHTALYWYRQSLGQGLEFLIYFQGNSAPDKSGLPSDRFSAERTGGSVSTLTIQRTQQEDSAVYLCASSSQGAWDTEAFFGQGTRLTVV.

The rearrangement links TRBV29-1 to TRBJ2-7; TRBD1 matches 7 bases. V gave up 5 bases and J gave up 3 bases; unmatched junction bases: 7. The CDR3 is made up of 13 amino acids. Germline V CDR1 and CDR2: SQVTM, ANQGSEA. CDR3 loop: CSVMWDRHYEQYF. CDR3 coding DNA: TGCAGCGTTATGTGGGACAGACACTACGAGCAGTACTTC.

This chain links TRBV4-3 with TRBJ2-5, with D unresolved. The V and J ends lost 0 bases and 4 bases respectively, with 6 bases between them. CDR3 length: 13 amino acids. Looked up from germline, CDR1 is LGHNA and CDR2 is YSLEER. The CDR3: CASSQEIAETQYF. In DNA form, the CDR3 reads TGCGCCAGCAGCCAAGAGATCGCAGAGACCCAGTACTTC.

The V call is TRBV6-1, the J call TRBJ1-4; D is undetermined. The CDR3 sequence is 14 residues long. The germline gives CDR1 MNHNS, CDR2 SASEGT. The germline V and J ends were trimmed by 3 bases and 4 bases, with 9 bases remaining between them. The CDR3 reads CASSEWRNNEKLFF. The CDR3 nucleotides read TGTGCCAGCAGTGAGTGGCGGAATAATGAAAAACTGTTTTTT.

The CDR3, as DNA: TGTGCCAGCAGCGCGATGGGGCAGCCCCAGCATTTT. As protein: CASSAMGQPQHF. The V gene is TRBV6-6, the J gene TRBJ1-5, with D hard to call. CDR1 MNHNY and CDR2 SVGAGI come from the germline V gene (reference sequence). V was cut by 6 bases and J by 7 bases, with 10 bases left in between. CDR3 length equals 12 residues.

This chain uses TRBV9 with TRBJ2-1; 8 nucleotides line up with TRBD2. CDR3 length: 15 amino acids. In germline, CDR1 is SGDLS, CDR2 YYNGEE. Trimming cost V 0 bases and J 9 bases; bases outside gene matches: 8. The CDR3 is CASSVVGRALSEQFF. CDR3 bases: TGTGCCAGCAGCGTAGTCGGGAGGGCCTTAAGTGAGCAGTTCTTC.

The chain has TRBV19 and TRBJ1-1, with a weak D call TRBD1 (5 bases). This CDR3 comprises 15 residues. CDR1 and CDR2 from the germline V gene are LNHDA and SQIVND (reference sequence). Trimming removed 4 bases from V and 5 bases from J, with 17 bases in between. The CDR3: CASSNRQMGVTEAFF. The CDR3 coding sequence is TGTGCCAGTAGTAACCGACAGATGGGGGTGACTGAAGCTTTCTTT.